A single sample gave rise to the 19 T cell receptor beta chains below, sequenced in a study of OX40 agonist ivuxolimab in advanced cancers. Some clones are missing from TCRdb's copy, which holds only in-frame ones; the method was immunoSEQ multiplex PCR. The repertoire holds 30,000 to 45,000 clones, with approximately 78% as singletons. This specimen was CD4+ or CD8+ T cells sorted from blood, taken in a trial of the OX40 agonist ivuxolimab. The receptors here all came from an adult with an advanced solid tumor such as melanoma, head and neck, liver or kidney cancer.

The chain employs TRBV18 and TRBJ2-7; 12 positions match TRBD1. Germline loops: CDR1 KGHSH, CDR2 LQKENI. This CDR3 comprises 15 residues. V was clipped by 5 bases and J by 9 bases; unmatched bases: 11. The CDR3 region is CASSAWDRGLQWQYF. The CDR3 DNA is TGTGCCAGCTCAGCTTGGGACAGGGGGCTCCAATGGCAGTACTTC.

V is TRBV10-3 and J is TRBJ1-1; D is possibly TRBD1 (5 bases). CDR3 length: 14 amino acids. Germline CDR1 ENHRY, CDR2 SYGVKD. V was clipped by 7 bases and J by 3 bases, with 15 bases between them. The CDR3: CAITSWGGDTEAFF. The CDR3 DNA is TGTGCCATCACCTCATGGGGGGGGGACACTGAAGCTTTCTTT.

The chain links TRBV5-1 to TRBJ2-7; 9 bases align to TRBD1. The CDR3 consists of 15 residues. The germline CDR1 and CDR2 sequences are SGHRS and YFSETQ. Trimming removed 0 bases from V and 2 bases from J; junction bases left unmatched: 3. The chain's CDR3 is CASSLGGTGPYEQYF. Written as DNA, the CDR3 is TGCGCCAGCAGCTTGGGGGGGACAGGGCCCTACGAGCAGTACTTC.

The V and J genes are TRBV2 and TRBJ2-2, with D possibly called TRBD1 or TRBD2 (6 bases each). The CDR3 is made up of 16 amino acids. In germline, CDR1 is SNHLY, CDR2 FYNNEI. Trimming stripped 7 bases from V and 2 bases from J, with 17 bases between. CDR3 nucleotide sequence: TGTGCCAGCATCGGACTGGAGGGGGAAAACACCGGGGAGCTGTTTTTT. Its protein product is CASIGLEGENTGELFF. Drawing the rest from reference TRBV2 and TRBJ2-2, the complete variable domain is EPEVTQTPSHQVTQMGQEVILRCVPISNHLYFYWYRQILGQKVEFLVSFYNNEISEKSEIFDDQFSVERPDGSNFTLKIRSTKLEDSAMYFCASIGLEGENTGELFFGEGSRLTVL.

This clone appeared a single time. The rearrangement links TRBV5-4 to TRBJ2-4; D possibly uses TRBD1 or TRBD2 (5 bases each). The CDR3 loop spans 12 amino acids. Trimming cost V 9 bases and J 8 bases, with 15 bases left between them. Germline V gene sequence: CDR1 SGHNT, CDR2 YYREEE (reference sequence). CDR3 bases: TGTGCCACCCATAGGCAGGGAGACATTCAGTACTTC. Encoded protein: CATHRQGDIQYF.

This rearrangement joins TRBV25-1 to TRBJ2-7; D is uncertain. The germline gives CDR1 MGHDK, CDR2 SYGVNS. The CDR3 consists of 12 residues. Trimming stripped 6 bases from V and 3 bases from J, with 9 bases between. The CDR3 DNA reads TGTGCCAGCAGACACTTAGGCTACGAGCAGTACTTC. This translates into CASRHLGYEQYF.

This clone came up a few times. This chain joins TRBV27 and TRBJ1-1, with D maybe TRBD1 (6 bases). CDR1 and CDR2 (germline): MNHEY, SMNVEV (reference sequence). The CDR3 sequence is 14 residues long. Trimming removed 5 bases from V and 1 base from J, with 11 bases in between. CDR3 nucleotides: TGTGCCAGCAGTCCCTCGGGACAGAACACTGAAGCTTTCTTT. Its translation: CASSPSGQNTEAFF.

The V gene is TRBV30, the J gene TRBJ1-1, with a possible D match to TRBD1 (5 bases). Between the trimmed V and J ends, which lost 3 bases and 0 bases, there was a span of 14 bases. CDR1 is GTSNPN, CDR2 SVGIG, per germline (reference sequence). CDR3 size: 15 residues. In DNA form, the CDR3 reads TGTGCCTGGAGAGGGGTTTTATCTCTGAACACTGAAGCTTTCTTT. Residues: CAWRGVLSLNTEAFF.

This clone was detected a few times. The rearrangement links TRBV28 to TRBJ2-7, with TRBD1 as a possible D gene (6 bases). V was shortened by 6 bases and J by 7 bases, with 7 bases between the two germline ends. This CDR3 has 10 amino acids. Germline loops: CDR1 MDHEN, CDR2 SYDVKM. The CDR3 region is CASRDSEQYF. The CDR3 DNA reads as TGTGCCAGCAGGGACAGTGAGCAGTACTTC.

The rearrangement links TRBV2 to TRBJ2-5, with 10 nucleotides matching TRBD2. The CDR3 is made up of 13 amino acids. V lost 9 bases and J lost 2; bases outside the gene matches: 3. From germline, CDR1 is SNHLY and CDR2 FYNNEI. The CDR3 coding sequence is TGTGCCAGTAGCGGGGGGATACAAGAGACCCAGTACTTC. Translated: CASSGGIQETQYF.

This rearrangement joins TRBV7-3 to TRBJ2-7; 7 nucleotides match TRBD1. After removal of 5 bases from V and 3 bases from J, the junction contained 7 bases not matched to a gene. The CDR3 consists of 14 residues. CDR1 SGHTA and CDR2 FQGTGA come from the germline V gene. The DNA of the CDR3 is TGTGCCAGCAGCCCTGCCGGGACAGACTACGAGCAGTACTTC. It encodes CASSPAGTDYEQYF.

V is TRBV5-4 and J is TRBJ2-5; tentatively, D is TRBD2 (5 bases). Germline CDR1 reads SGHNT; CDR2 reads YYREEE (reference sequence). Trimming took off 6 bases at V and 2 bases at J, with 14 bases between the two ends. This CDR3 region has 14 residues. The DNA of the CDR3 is TGTGCCAGCAAGCGCTCCGGGGATCAAGAGACCCAGTACTTC. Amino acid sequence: CASKRSGDQETQYF. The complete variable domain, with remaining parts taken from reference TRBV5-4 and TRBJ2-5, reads ETGVTQSPTHLIKTRGQQVTLRCSSQSGHNTVSWYQQALGQGPQFIFQYYREEENGRGNFPPRFSGLQFPNYSSELNVNALELDDSALYLCASKRSGDQETQYFGPGTRLLVL.

CDR3 nucleotide sequence: TGTGCCAGCAGCTTATTCGTTGCCAGGGGGAACACTGAAGCTTTCTTT. Residues: CASSLFVARGNTEAFF. V is TRBV7-3 and J is TRBJ1-1; D may be TRBD1 (6 bases). The CDR3 is 16 residues long. Trimming stripped 2 bases from V and 1 base from J, with 14 bases between. Germline V gene sequence: CDR1 SGHTA, CDR2 FQGTGA.

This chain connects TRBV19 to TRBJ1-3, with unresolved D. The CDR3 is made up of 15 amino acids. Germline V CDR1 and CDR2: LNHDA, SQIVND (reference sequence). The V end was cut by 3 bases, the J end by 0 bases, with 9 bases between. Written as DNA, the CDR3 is TGTGCCAGTAGTATCAGGACCGTCTCTGGAAACACCATATATTTT. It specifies CASSIRTVSGNTIYF.

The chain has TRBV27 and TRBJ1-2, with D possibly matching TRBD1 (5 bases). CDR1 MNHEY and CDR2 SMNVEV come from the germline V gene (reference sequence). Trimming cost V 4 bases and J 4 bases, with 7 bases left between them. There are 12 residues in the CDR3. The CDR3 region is CASSSGVYGYTF. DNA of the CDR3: TGTGCCAGCAGTTCGGGGGTCTATGGCTACACCTTC.

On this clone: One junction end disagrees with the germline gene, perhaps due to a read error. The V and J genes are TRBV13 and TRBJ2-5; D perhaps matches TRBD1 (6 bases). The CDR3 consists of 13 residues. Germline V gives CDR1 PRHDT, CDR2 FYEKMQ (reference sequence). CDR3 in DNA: TGTGCCAGCAGCCGGAGACTACAGGGTTCGGTAAACTTC. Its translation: CASSRRLQGSVNF.

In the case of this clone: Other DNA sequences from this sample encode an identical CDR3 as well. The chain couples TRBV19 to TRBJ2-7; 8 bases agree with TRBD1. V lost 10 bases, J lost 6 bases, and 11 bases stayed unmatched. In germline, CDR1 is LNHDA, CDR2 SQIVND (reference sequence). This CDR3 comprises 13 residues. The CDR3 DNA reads TGTGCCACCCACGACAGGGGTGTCTTCGAGCAGTACTTC. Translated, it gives CATHDRGVFEQYF.

The CDR3 DNA is TGCGCCAGCAGTCCTCTCCTAGCGGGACCCTCCTACGAGCAGTACTTC. Residues: CASSPLLAGPSYEQYF. J is TRBJ2-7 and V is TRBV5-1; 9 bases fit TRBD2. Looked up from germline, CDR1 is SGHRS and CDR2 is YFSETQ. This CDR3 comprises 16 residues. Losses at the gene ends were 5 bases for V and 0 bases for J; bases not matched to a gene: 9.

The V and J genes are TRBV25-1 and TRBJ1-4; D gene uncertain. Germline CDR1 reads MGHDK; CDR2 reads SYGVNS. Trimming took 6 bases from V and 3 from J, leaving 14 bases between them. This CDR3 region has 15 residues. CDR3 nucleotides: TGTGCCAGCAGAGGGAGTGGTGGTGCTAATGAAAAACTGTTTTTT. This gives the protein CASRGSGGANEKLFF. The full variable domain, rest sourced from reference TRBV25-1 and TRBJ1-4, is EADIYQTPRYLVIGTGKKITLECSQTMGHDKMYWYQQDPGMELHLIHYSYGVNSTEKGDLSSESTVSRIRTEHFPLTLESARPSHTSQYLCASRGSGGANEKLFFGSGTQLSVL.